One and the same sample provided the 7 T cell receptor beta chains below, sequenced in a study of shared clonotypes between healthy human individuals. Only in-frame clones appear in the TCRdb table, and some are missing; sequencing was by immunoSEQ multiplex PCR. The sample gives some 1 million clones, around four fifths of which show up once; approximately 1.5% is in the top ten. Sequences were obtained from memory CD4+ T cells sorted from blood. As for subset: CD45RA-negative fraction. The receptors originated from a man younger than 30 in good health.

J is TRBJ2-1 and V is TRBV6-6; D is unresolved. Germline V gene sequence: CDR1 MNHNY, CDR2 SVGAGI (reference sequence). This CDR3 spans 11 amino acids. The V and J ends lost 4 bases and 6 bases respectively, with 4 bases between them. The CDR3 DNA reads TGTGCCAGCAGTTGGGGCAATGAGCAGTTCTTC. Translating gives CASSWGNEQFF.

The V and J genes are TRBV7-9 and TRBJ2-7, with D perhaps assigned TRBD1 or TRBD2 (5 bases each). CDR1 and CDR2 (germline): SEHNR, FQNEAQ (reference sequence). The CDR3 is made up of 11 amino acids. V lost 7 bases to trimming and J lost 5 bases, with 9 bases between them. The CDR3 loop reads CASTRDHEQYF. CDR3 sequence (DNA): TGTGCCAGCACCCGGGACCACGAGCAGTACTTC.

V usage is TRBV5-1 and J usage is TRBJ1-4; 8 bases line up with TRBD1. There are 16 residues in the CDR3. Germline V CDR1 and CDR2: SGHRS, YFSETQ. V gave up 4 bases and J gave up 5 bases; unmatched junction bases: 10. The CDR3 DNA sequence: TGCGCCAGCAGCACCTTTGGACAGGGTGCGAATGAAAAACTGTTTTTT. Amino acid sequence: CASSTFGQGANEKLFF.

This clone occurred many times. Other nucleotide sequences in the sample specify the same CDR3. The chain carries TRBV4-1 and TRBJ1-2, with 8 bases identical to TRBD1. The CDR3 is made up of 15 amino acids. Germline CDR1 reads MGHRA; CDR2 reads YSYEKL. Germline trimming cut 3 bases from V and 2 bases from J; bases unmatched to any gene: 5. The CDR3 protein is CASSQAGQGNYGYTF. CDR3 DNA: TGCGCCAGCAGCCAGGCCGGACAGGGCAACTATGGCTACACCTTC.

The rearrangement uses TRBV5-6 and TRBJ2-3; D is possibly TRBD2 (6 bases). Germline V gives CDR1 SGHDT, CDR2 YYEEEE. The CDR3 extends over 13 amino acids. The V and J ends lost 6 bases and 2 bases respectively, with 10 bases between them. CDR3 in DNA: TGTGCCAGCATCAAGGACTACACAGATACGCAGTATTTT. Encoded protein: CASIKDYTDTQYF.

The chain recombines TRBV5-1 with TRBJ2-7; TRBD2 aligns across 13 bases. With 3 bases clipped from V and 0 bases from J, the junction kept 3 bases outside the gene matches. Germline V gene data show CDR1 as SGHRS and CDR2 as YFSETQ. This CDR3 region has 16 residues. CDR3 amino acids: CASSSRLAGGSYEQYF. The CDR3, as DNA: TGCGCCAGCAGCTCAAGACTAGCGGGAGGCTCCTACGAGCAGTACTTC.

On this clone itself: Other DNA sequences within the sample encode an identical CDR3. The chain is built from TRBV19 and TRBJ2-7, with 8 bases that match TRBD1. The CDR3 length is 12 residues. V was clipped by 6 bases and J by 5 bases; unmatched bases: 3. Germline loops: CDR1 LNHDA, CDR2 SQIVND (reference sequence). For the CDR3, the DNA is TGTGCCAGTAGGGACAGGGTTAACGAGCAGTACTTC. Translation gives CASRDRVNEQYF.